Listed below are T cell receptor beta chains from one sample, sequenced in a study of shared clonotypes between healthy human individuals. Clones were read by immunoSEQ multiplex PCR, and TCRdb kept only the in-frame ones, dropping some. The sample holds millions of clones, about 95% seen once. The source material was naive CD4+ T cells sorted from blood. These receptors were obtained from a young man in good health. CDR3s include the opening cysteine and the closing phenylalanine or tryptophan. D genes are given only for firm matches. Expanded clones get a size class; other rows say once, few or many, or leave the size out.

abundance: NA; d_gene: TRBD1; v_gene: TRBV19; j_gene: TRBJ1-2; CDR3nt: TGTGCCAGTAGCGCTGGACAGGGACAGTATGGCTACACCTTC; CDR3aa: CASSAGQGQYGYTF
abundance: NA; d_gene: NA; v_gene: TRBV19; j_gene: TRBJ2-2; CDR3nt: TGTGCCAGTAGTCTTCCGCGGTTGGAAAGCGGGGAGCTGTTTTTT; CDR3aa: CASSLPRLESGELFF
abundance: once; d_gene: NA; v_gene: TRBV28; j_gene: TRBJ1-2; CDR3nt: TGTGCCAGCAGTTTAAGGGCGTCCGGTCGTGGCTACACCTTC; CDR3aa: CASSLRASGRGYTF
abundance: once; d_gene: NA; v_gene: TRBV7-2; j_gene: TRBJ2-7; CDR3nt: TGTGCCAGCAGCTTAATCCCGGACGGGTCTAAGCAGTACTTC; CDR3aa: CASSLIPDGSKQYF
abundance: once; d_gene: NA; v_gene: TRBV2; j_gene: TRBJ1-1; CDR3nt: TGTGCCAGCACTTGGCAGAACACTGAAGCTTTCTTT; CDR3aa: CASTWQNTEAFF
abundance: NA; d_gene: NA; v_gene: TRBV6-1; j_gene: TRBJ1-1; CDR3nt: TGTGCCGGCAAGAGGGGGTCGATTGAAGCTTTCTTT; CDR3aa: CAGKRGSIEAFF
abundance: NA; d_gene: NA; v_gene: TRBV6-5; j_gene: TRBJ1-2; CDR3nt: TGTGCCAGCAGTTACCTGACTAACTATGGCTACACCTTC; CDR3aa: CASSYLTNYGYTF
abundance: NA; d_gene: TRBD2; v_gene: TRBV11-2; j_gene: TRBJ2-1; CDR3nt: TGTGCCAGCAGCACCGGGACTAGCGGGAGATATACGGGCAATGAGCAGTTCTTC; CDR3aa: CASSTGTSGRYTGNEQFF
abundance: NA; d_gene: TRBD2; v_gene: TRBV28; j_gene: TRBJ2-5; CDR3nt: TGTGCCAGCAGGGTGACTAGCGGGGCAGGAGAAGAGACCCAGTACTTC; CDR3aa: CASRVTSGAGEETQYF
abundance: NA; d_gene: NA; v_gene: TRBV6-1; j_gene: TRBJ2-3; CDR3nt: TGTGCCAGCAGTGGCCGTTGGACTACAACAGATACGCAGTATTTT; CDR3aa: CASSGRWTTTDTQYF
abundance: NA; d_gene: TRBD2; v_gene: TRBV7-9; j_gene: TRBJ2-3; CDR3nt: TGTGCCAGTAGCGGGCTAAGCACAGATACGCAGTATTTT; CDR3aa: CASSGLSTDTQYF
abundance: NA; d_gene: NA; v_gene: TRBV4-3; j_gene: TRBJ2-7; CDR3nt: TGCGCCAGCGGGCCAGGAGAAGCCTACGAGCAGTACTTC; CDR3aa: CASGPGEAYEQYF
abundance: NA; d_gene: TRBD1; v_gene: TRBV13; j_gene: TRBJ1-1; CDR3nt: TGTGCCAGCAGCCGAACAGGGGGCCCTGAAGCTTTCTTT; CDR3aa: CASSRTGGPEAFF
abundance: NA; d_gene: TRBD1; v_gene: TRBV9; j_gene: TRBJ1-5; CDR3nt: TGTGCCAGCAGCGCCTCAGGGGGCGAATGGGGCAATCAGCCCCAGCATTTT; CDR3aa: CASSASGGEWGNQPQHF
abundance: NA; d_gene: NA; v_gene: TRBV5-8; j_gene: TRBJ2-1; CDR3nt: TGTGCCAGCAGCTCCGGGTCTGCGCGCAACAATGAGCAGTTCTTC; CDR3aa: CASSSGSARNNEQFF
abundance: NA; d_gene: NA; v_gene: TRBV6-1; j_gene: TRBJ1-4; CDR3nt: TGTGCCAGCGTCGGCCACCTTAATGAAAAACTGTTTTTT; CDR3aa: CASVGHLNEKLFF
abundance: once; d_gene: TRBD1; v_gene: TRBV6-1; j_gene: TRBJ2-2; CDR3nt: TGTGCCAGCACCAAACAGGGGGCGGGCACCGGGGAGCTGTTTTTT; CDR3aa: CASTKQGAGTGELFF
abundance: NA; d_gene: NA; v_gene: TRBV6-1; j_gene: TRBJ1-5; CDR3nt: TGTGCCAGCAGGAGCCTCTGGGGTCAGCCCCAGCATTTT; CDR3aa: CASRSLWGQPQHF
abundance: NA; d_gene: NA; v_gene: TRBV5-4; j_gene: TRBJ1-6; CDR3nt: TGTGCCAGCACCAACATGGGGGAAGGCTCACCCCTCCACTTT; CDR3aa: CASTNMGEGSPLHF
abundance: NA; d_gene: NA; v_gene: TRBV30; j_gene: TRBJ1-6; CDR3nt: TGTGCCTGGAAAGGAGGCACTAATTCACCCCTCCACTTT; CDR3aa: CAWKGGTNSPLHF
abundance: NA; d_gene: TRBD2; v_gene: TRBV4-2; j_gene: TRBJ2-3; CDR3nt: TGTGCCAGCAGCCAAGGACTAGCGGGACCCACAGATACGCAGTATTTT; CDR3aa: CASSQGLAGPTDTQYF
abundance: NA; d_gene: NA; v_gene: TRBV5-6; j_gene: TRBJ2-7; CDR3nt: TGTGCCAGCAGCTTAAGACGGACAGCGTTTCGGGTTGAGCAGTACTTC; CDR3aa: CASSLRRTAFRVEQYF
abundance: NA; d_gene: NA; v_gene: TRBV13; j_gene: TRBJ2-7; CDR3nt: TGTGCCAGCAGCGGACGACAGCCCTACGAGCAGTACTTC; CDR3aa: CASSGRQPYEQYF
abundance: once; d_gene: NA; v_gene: TRBV7-9; j_gene: TRBJ2-1; CDR3nt: TGTGCCAGCGAAGGCGTTGCTTACAATGAGCAGTTCTTC; CDR3aa: CASEGVAYNEQFF
abundance: NA; d_gene: TRBD2; v_gene: TRBV10-1; j_gene: TRBJ2-7; CDR3nt: TGCGCCAGCAGTGACCGAGTAGCGGGCCACCTCTACGAGCAGTACTTC; CDR3aa: CASSDRVAGHLYEQYF
abundance: NA; d_gene: TRBD2; v_gene: TRBV9; j_gene: TRBJ2-2; CDR3nt: TGTGCCAGCAGCGAGTCCGGGACTATGTTCGGGGAGCTGTTTTTT; CDR3aa: CASSESGTMFGELFF
abundance: NA; d_gene: NA; v_gene: TRBV30; j_gene: TRBJ2-1; CDR3nt: TGTGCCTGCTATGGTAGGTCTGGGAACAATGAGCAGTTCTTC; CDR3aa: CACYGRSGNNEQFF
abundance: few; d_gene: NA; v_gene: TRBV21-1; j_gene: TRBJ1-2; CDR3nt: TGTGCCAGCCGCGGGAGCGACTACTATGGCTACACCTTC; CDR3aa: CASRGSDYYGYTF
abundance: NA; d_gene: NA; v_gene: TRBV6-1; j_gene: TRBJ2-5; CDR3nt: TGTGCCAGCAGCCATCTTGGGGAGACCCAGTACTTC; CDR3aa: CASSHLGETQYF
abundance: NA; d_gene: NA; v_gene: TRBV11-2; j_gene: TRBJ2-7; CDR3nt: TGTGCCAGCAGCTCCTCACAGGCCTACGAGCAGTACTTC; CDR3aa: CASSSSQAYEQYF
abundance: NA; d_gene: NA; v_gene: TRBV4-3; j_gene: TRBJ2-1; CDR3nt: TGCGCCAGCAGCCAAGATGACCGCCCTCGGAATGAGCAGTTCTTC; CDR3aa: CASSQDDRPRNEQFF
abundance: NA; d_gene: TRBD1; v_gene: TRBV30; j_gene: TRBJ2-2; CDR3nt: TGTGCCTGGAGAGGACAGGGTCGGACCGGGGAGCTGTTTTTT; CDR3aa: CAWRGQGRTGELFF
abundance: NA; d_gene: NA; v_gene: TRBV15; j_gene: TRBJ2-7; CDR3nt: TGTGCCATCTCACAGCTTGGGGACGAGCAGTACTTC; CDR3aa: CAISQLGDEQYF
abundance: NA; d_gene: NA; v_gene: TRBV30; j_gene: TRBJ1-2; CDR3nt: TGTGCCTCAACCCGGACGGGTTCATCGGCGGCGAACTATGGCTACACCTTC; CDR3aa: CASTRTGSSAANYGYTF
abundance: NA; d_gene: NA; v_gene: TRBV6-1; j_gene: TRBJ1-5; CDR3nt: TGTGCCAGCAGTGAAGGGGTAACAGGGTATCAGCCCCAGCATTTT; CDR3aa: CASSEGVTGYQPQHF
abundance: NA; d_gene: NA; v_gene: TRBV10-1; j_gene: TRBJ2-7; CDR3nt: TGCGCCAGCAGTGGCTCCGCTGTCTACGAGCAGTACTTC; CDR3aa: CASSGSAVYEQYF
abundance: NA; d_gene: NA; v_gene: TRBV6-5; j_gene: TRBJ2-7; CDR3nt: TGTGCCAGCAGTTACTCCCTTCGGACGGAGCAGTACTTC; CDR3aa: CASSYSLRTEQYF
abundance: NA; d_gene: TRBD1; v_gene: TRBV30; j_gene: TRBJ2-7; CDR3nt: TGTGCCTGGGCCCACAGGGGGCAAGACGAGCAGTACTTC; CDR3aa: CAWAHRGQDEQYF
abundance: few; d_gene: NA; v_gene: TRBV19; j_gene: TRBJ1-5; CDR3nt: TGTGCCAGTAGTATAGGGAAGGGGTATAGCAATCAGCCCCAGCATTTT; CDR3aa: CASSIGKGYSNQPQHF
abundance: NA; d_gene: TRBD1; v_gene: TRBV28; j_gene: TRBJ1-5; CDR3nt: TGTGCCAGCAGAGGACAGGGGAAGAGCAATCAGCCCCAGCATTTT; CDR3aa: CASRGQGKSNQPQHF
abundance: NA; d_gene: NA; v_gene: TRBV19; j_gene: TRBJ2-5; CDR3nt: TGTGCCAGTAGTCTAGGGGGGGCCCAGTACTTC; CDR3aa: CASSLGGAQYF
abundance: NA; d_gene: TRBD1; v_gene: TRBV2; j_gene: TRBJ1-2; CDR3nt: TGTGCCAGCAGTGATAGGGGGACAGTCTATGGCTACACCTTC; CDR3aa: CASSDRGTVYGYTF
abundance: NA; d_gene: NA; v_gene: TRBV10-3; j_gene: TRBJ2-2; CDR3nt: TGTGCCATCAGTGAGGGGAGCACCGGGGAGCTGTTTTTT; CDR3aa: CAISEGSTGELFF
abundance: NA; d_gene: NA; v_gene: TRBV6-1; j_gene: TRBJ1-2; CDR3nt: TGTGCCAGCAGTGATGAGCGGAGGATTTTTCTAAATATGGCTAACACCTTC; CDR3aa: CASSDERRIFLNMANTF